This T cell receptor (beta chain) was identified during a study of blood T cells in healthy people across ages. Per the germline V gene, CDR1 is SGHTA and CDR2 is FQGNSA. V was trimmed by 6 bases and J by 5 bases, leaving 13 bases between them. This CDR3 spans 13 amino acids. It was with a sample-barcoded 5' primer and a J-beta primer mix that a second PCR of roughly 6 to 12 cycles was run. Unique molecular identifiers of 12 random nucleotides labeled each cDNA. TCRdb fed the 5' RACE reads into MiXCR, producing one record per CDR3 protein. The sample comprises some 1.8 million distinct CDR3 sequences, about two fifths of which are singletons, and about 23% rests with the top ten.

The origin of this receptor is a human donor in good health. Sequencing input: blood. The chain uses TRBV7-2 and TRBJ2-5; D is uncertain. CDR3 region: CASSTISGETQYF. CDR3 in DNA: TGTGCCAGCAGTACAATCAGTGGGGAGACCCAGTACTTC.